This TCR beta chain derives from a study of cytomegalovirus exposure and HLA in healthy donors. Across the whole study: Unique TCRs from HLA-typed donors, about 85 million of them, were held in an early data release. Study-wide results and caveats: It emerged from a later analysis that several of the most significant clusters appeared to be linked to common viral pathogens. When analyzed later, a missense DCLRE1C variant was found to be linked to TCR beta V- and J-gene trimming.

With regard to this clone: Its target is unknown. Germline and junction disagree at one end, which may indicate a read error.

This CDR3 region has 13 residues. Germline loops: CDR1 MNHEY, CDR2 SMNVEV (reference sequence). The PCR had 60 Vbeta and 13 Jbeta primers. The data were produced by immunoSEQ multiplex PCR, yet TCRdb's version contains in-frame clones alone and is incomplete. The sample includes about 150,000 clones, 75% of them seen just once. The sequence was obtained from a man between 18 and 29 years old in good health and CMV-seronegative. This chain links TRBV27 with TRBJ1-3, with D perhaps matching TRBD1 (5 bases). Source material: PBMCs. DNA for the CDR3: TGTGCCAGCAGTTTGGGGCAGGGAAGCACCATATATTTT. Translating gives CASSLGQGSTIYF.